This record covers a single T cell receptor (beta chain). The data were taken from a study of blood T cell repertoires in COVID-19. Overall study: The United States, Italy and Spain supplied acute and convalescent COVID-19 samples. PBMCs, B-cell-depleted T cells, or T cells were the source of the cDNA or gDNA that made up the material.

How the authors handled the data: The assay estimated nucleated cells by amplifying reference gene primers. Profiled with immunoSEQ multiplex PCR; TCRdb holds only in-frame clones, not every one. From that table come the V and J calls and clone size; the DNA was used to work out D and trimming. In the table there are under 200,000 clones, 85% of which are singletons. This TCR was sampled from a woman older than 75 with COVID-19, enrolled during active disease. Sequencing was performed on peripheral blood.

The CDR3 coding sequence is TGTGCCAGCAGTCTAGGGGCAGATACGCAGTATTTT. Translating it yields CASSLGADTQYF. The chain joins TRBV2 to TRBJ2-3; tentative D call: TRBD1 (5 bases). The germline gives CDR1 SNHLY, CDR2 FYNNEI. The V gene lost 5 bases and the J gene lost 4 bases, with 7 bases spanning the gap. CDR3 size: 12 residues.